This TCR beta chain was sequenced in a study of beta chain features in type 1 diabetes. The overall study: Similarity in age, gender and cell yields was seen between patients and healthy donors. The study's findings and limits: TCRB CDR3s were moderately but significantly shorter in Type 1 diabetes patients in all four CD4+ subsets.

About this clone: Its antigen is undetermined.

Sampling consisted of one heparinised blood draw per donor, averaging about 116 mL. CDR3 length: 13 residues. Germline V lookup: CDR1 GTSNPN, CDR2 SVGIG (reference sequence). V lost 2 bases, J lost 5 bases, and 9 bases lay in between. All of the isolated RNA was reverse transcribed, so expressed TCRB transcripts were sequenced. Data came from immunoSEQ multiplex PCR; TCRdb stores just in-frame clones and leaves some out. This sample yields around 280,000 clones, of which 7% to 9% are seen a single time; over 0.8% belongs to the top ten. The source material was central memory CD4+ T cells from blood. This sequence joins TRBV30 and TRBJ1-4; TRBD1 might be the D (6 bases). The sequence came from a woman between 18 and 30 years old in good health. The CDR3 coding sequence is TGTGCCTGGAGTAACAGGGCGAATGAAAAACTGTTTTTT. As protein: CAWSNRANEKLFF.